Given below is one T cell receptor (beta chain) in context. Its matching antigen is unknown. The data were obtained in a study of beta chain features in type 1 diabetes. Study background: Examination of sorted cells across all samples involved roughly 100 million cells. Study outcomes and limitations: Patients with Type 1 diabetes showed moderately but significantly shorter TCRB CDR3s in all four CD4+ subsets.

The whole isolated RNA underwent reverse transcription, so sequencing captured expressed TCRB transcripts. The data were produced by immunoSEQ multiplex PCR, yet TCRdb's version contains in-frame clones alone and is incomplete. Of 300,000 to 450,000 clones in the sample, around 20% were seen once. The CDR3 has 15 amino acids. The germline gives CDR1 SGHDN, CDR2 FVKESK. Deletions cut 4 bases from V and 4 bases from J, with 13 bases between. This chain connects TRBV14 to TRBJ2-2; D is possibly TRBD1 (5 bases). The sequence was obtained from a woman between 18 and 29 years old in good health. The specimen sequenced was naive CD4+ T cells from blood. The CDR3: CASSPVAGITGELFF. The CDR3, as DNA: TGTGCCAGCAGCCCTGTGGCAGGGATCACCGGGGAGCTGTTTTTT. Together with reference TRBV14 and TRBJ2-2, the CDR3 gives the full variable domain: EAGVTQFPSHSVIEKGQTVTLRCDPISGHDNLYWYRRVMGKEIKFLLHFVKESKQDESGMPNNRFLAERTGGTYSTLKVQPAELEDSGVYFCASSPVAGITGELFFGEGSRLTVL.